This section outlines one T cell receptor beta chain sequence together with its context. Its specificity is not known. This sample is drawn from a study of CD8+CD57+ T cells in acquired aplastic anemia. In the study overall: Sorted CD4+ and CD8+ cells gave a mean 3.2 ug DNA, range 0.2 to 27.4 ug.

Only patients with CD8+CD57+ cell expansion on flow cytometry were chosen for sequencing. Genomic DNA, the template, was used for profiling of the TCR beta VDJ and CDR3. TCRdb recomputed calls from the reads with MiXCR, one row per CDR3 protein. The repertoire holds some 92,000 distinct CDR3 sequences, with about 63% as singletons. The CDR3 runs to 14 residues. Between the trimmed V and J ends, which lost 2 bases and 1 base, there was a span of 7 bases. Per germline, CDR1 SGHKS and CDR2 YYEKEE (reference sequence). Findings and caveats of the study: Roughly 30 CD8+ CDR3 sequences occurred in both the patients and the controls.

The sequence was collected from a human donor with aplastic anemia. Input material: sorted CD4+, CD8+, or CD8+CD57+ T cells (not recorded which) from PBMCs. The chain employs TRBV5-5 and TRBJ1-5; no clear D. The CDR3 region has the DNA TGTGCCAGCAGCTTCCATAACAGCAATCAGCCCCAGCATTTT. As protein: CASSFHNSNQPQHF.